The 27 T cell receptor beta chains below come from one sample, sequenced in a study of CD8+ T cells in alopecia areata. Reverse transcription of extracted RNA yielded cDNA, which provided the sequencing template. Profiling relied on immunoSEQ multiplex PCR, and the TCRdb table lists in-frame clones only, not all of them. Of 34,000 or so clones listed, approximately 58% are singletons. Sequenced input: NKG2D-high CD8+ T cells sorted from blood. These receptors were obtained from a human donor with alopecia areata.

The chain is built from TRBV19 and TRBJ2-7; 8 nucleotides agree with TRBD1. V lost 3 bases and J lost 7; bases outside the gene matches: 8. The CDR3 runs 14 residues. CDR1 LNHDA and CDR2 SQIVND come from the germline V gene (reference sequence). CDR3 sequence: CASSMGTGLWEQYF. CDR3 bases: TGTGCCAGTAGTATGGGGACAGGTCTGTGGGAGCAGTACTTC. The variable domain in full, completed from reference TRBV19 and TRBJ2-7, reads DGGITQSPKYLFRKEGQNVTLSCEQNLNHDAMYWYRQDPGQGLRLIYYSQIVNDFQKGDIAEGYSVSREKKESFPLTVTSAQKNPTAFYLCASSMGTGLWEQYFGPGTRLTVT.

CDR3 protein: CASTGHYPYEQYF. In nucleotides, the CDR3 is TGTGCCAGCACGGGACACTACCCCTACGAGCAGTACTTC. This rearrangement joins TRBV27 to TRBJ2-7; perhaps TRBD1 as D (6 bases). Germline V lookup: CDR1 MNHEY, CDR2 SMNVEV (reference sequence). CDR3 size: 13 residues. Deletions cut 7 bases from V and 2 bases from J, with 12 bases between.

The chain employs TRBV11-2 and TRBJ2-2; D might be TRBD1 (6 bases). The CDR3 spans 17 residues. Germline CDR1 and CDR2: SGHAT and FQNNGV. Trimming pared 5 bases from V and 6 bases from J, leaving 22 bases between. CDR3 sequence: CASSPLRGKVTAGELFF. The CDR3 bases are TGTGCCAGCAGCCCCTTAAGGGGGAAGGTTACGGCCGGGGAGCTGTTTTTT.

The rearrangement joins TRBV9 to TRBJ1-5, with no clear D. This CDR3 has 14 amino acids. V was pared by 4 bases and J by 6 bases, with 14 bases between. Looked up from germline, CDR1 is SGDLS and CDR2 is YYNGEE. As DNA, the CDR3 is TGTGCCAGCAGCTATGGGGAGGGAGGTCAGCCCCAGCATTTT. Translation gives CASSYGEGGQPQHF.

The genes are TRBV7-9 and TRBJ1-1; unclear D gene. This CDR3 spans 15 amino acids. Per the germline V gene, CDR1 is SEHNR and CDR2 is FQNEAQ (reference sequence). V was clipped by 3 bases and J by 1 base, with 12 bases between them. CDR3 coding DNA: TGTGCCAGCAGCTTTCTCCCCGCCTGGAACACTGAAGCTTTCTTT. Residues: CASSFLPAWNTEAFF.

The chain recombines TRBV10-3 with TRBJ2-3; D ambiguous. The CDR3 is 15 residues long. CDR1 and CDR2 from the germline V gene are ENHRY and SYGVKD. Trimming took off 0 bases at V and 0 bases at J, with 7 bases between the two ends. The CDR3 region is CAISESKGSTDTQYF. CDR3 nucleotides: TGTGCCATCAGTGAGTCGAAGGGTAGCACAGATACGCAGTATTTT.

The chain combines TRBV13 with TRBJ2-5, with D possibly matching TRBD2 (7 bases). CDR1 is PRHDT, CDR2 FYEKMQ, per germline (reference sequence). This CDR3 spans 14 amino acids. V lost 5 bases and J 5 bases, leaving 15 bases between the germline ends. The CDR3 bases are TGTGCCAGCAGCCCCGCGGGGGCCGCTGAGACCCAGTACTTC. Translated: CASSPAGAAETQYF.

The gene calls are TRBV29-1 and TRBJ1-2; TRBD1 matches at 7 bases. Trimming at V came to 5 bases and at J to 4 bases, leaving 4 bases not matched to a gene. The CDR3 has 12 amino acids. Germline lookup yields CDR1 SQVTM and CDR2 ANQGSEA. This CDR3 reads CSVSGGGYGYTF. In DNA, the CDR3 is TGCAGCGTTTCAGGGGGGGGCTATGGCTACACCTTC.

Only a few counts were recorded for this clone. This chain connects TRBV28 to TRBJ2-4; a possible D gene is TRBD2 (5 bases). Germline V gene lookup returns CDR1 MDHEN and CDR2 SYDVKM. The CDR3 is 12 amino acids. Trimming cost V 4 bases and J 6 bases, with 7 bases left between them. The CDR3 region is CASSSDSNIQYF. The CDR3 DNA sequence: TGTGCCAGCAGTTCGGACTCAAACATTCAGTACTTC.

V gene TRBV27 combines with J gene TRBJ2-7; TRBD1 might be the D (6 bases). Between the trimmed V and J ends, which lost 4 bases and 6 bases, there was a span of 16 bases. CDR3 length: 14 amino acids. Germline V lookup: CDR1 MNHEY, CDR2 SMNVEV (reference sequence). CDR3 bases: TGTGCCAGCAGTTCCGTTGGGGGACACCTCGAGCAGTACTTC. This encodes CASSSVGGHLEQYF.

This chain links TRBV20-1 with TRBJ2-1, with 8 bases matching TRBD2. The ends lost 3 bases at V and 13 bases at J; junction bases unmatched: 5. Germline V gene lookup returns CDR1 DFQATT and CDR2 SNEGSKA (reference sequence). The CDR3 runs to 11 residues. The CDR3 here is CSARGGLVQFF. CDR3 sequence (DNA): TGCAGTGCTAGGGGGGGACTAGTTCAGTTCTTC.

This chain uses TRBV27 with TRBJ1-5; the D is unclear. This CDR3 has 13 amino acids. V lost 8 bases to trimming and J lost 4 bases, with 12 bases between them. The germline V gene has CDR1 MNHEY and CDR2 SMNVEV (reference sequence). CDR3 residues: CASAAEENQPQHF. CDR3 coding DNA: TGTGCCAGCGCGGCGGAGGAAAATCAGCCCCAGCATTTT.

A few counts support this clone. The chain combines TRBV7-2 with TRBJ2-2, with D perhaps assigned TRBD1 or TRBD2 (5 bases each). Germline CDR1 SGHTA, CDR2 FQGNSA. V lost 0 bases to trimming and J lost 6 bases, with 8 bases between them. The CDR3 spans 14 residues. The chain's CDR3 is CASSLARGPGELFF. The CDR3 nucleotides read TGTGCCAGCAGCTTAGCGAGGGGACCCGGGGAGCTGTTTTTT.

The chain is built from TRBV6-6 and TRBJ1-1; D ambiguous. The germline gives CDR1 MNHNY, CDR2 SVGAGI (reference sequence). V lost 7 bases and J 1 base, leaving 4 bases between the germline ends. The CDR3 has 11 amino acids. CDR3 residues: CASKRNTEAFF. CDR3 in DNA: TGTGCCAGCAAACGGAACACTGAAGCTTTCTTT.

The chain carries TRBV27 and TRBJ2-1; D remains unclear. Germline V gene data show CDR1 as MNHEY and CDR2 as SMNVEV (reference sequence). The ends were cut back, 0 bases at V and 3 bases at J, with 12 bases in the middle. The CDR3 is 16 amino acids. The CDR3 loop reads CASSLSKRVVYNEQFF. Here the CDR3 DNA reads TGTGCCAGCAGTTTATCGAAAAGGGTCGTCTACAATGAGCAGTTCTTC.

The V call is TRBV15, the J call TRBJ2-7; D gene ambiguous. The CDR3 is 12 amino acids. The germline V and J ends were trimmed by 6 bases and 2 bases, with 8 bases remaining between them. Germline loops: CDR1 LNHNV, CDR2 YYDKDF (reference sequence). CDR3 protein: CATSGQTYEQYF. Here the CDR3 DNA reads TGTGCCACCAGTGGTCAGACCTACGAGCAGTACTTC. Supplemented by reference TRBV15 and TRBJ2-7, the full variable domain reads DAMVIQNPRYQVTQFGKPVTLSCSQTLNHNVMYWYQQKSSQAPKLLFHYYDKDFNNEADTPDNFQSRRPNTSFCFLDIRSPGLGDTAMYLCATSGQTYEQYFGPGTRLTVT.

Of note for this clone: This sample also contains other DNA sequences that code for the same CDR3. The CDR3 region is CASSLPGTGCTF. The CDR3 nucleotides are TGTGCCAGCAGCTTGCCTGGGACAGGGTGCACCTTC. The chain carries TRBV7-9 and TRBJ1-2, with TRBD1 matching 9 bases. CDR1 and CDR2 (germline): SEHNR, FQNEAQ (reference sequence). J was trimmed by 13 bases and V by 3 bases; bases with no gene match: 6. The CDR3 consists of 12 residues.

V usage is TRBV7-3 and J usage is TRBJ2-2; TRBD2 agrees at 14 bases. The CDR3 covers 19 residues. J was trimmed by 0 bases and V by 1 base; bases with no gene match: 4. Germline-derived CDR1 and CDR2 are SGHTA and FQGTGA. The CDR3 reads CASSLKGTSGRPNTGELFF. The CDR3 region has the DNA TGTGCCAGCAGCTTAAAAGGGACTAGCGGGAGACCGAACACCGGGGAGCTGTTTTTT.

In DNA form, the CDR3 reads TGTGCCAGCGGGAACGCCTACGAGCAGTACTTC. The encoded protein is CASGNAYEQYF. The genes are TRBV19 and TRBJ2-7; tentative D call: TRBD2 (5 bases). The CDR3 has 11 residues. The V end lost 9 bases, the J end lost 2 bases, and 8 bases lay between the germline ends. Germline-derived CDR1 and CDR2 are LNHDA and SQIVND (reference sequence).

The chain links TRBV7-8 to TRBJ2-2; 7 bases line up with TRBD1. The CDR3 is 16 amino acids. The junction had 7 bases not matched to a gene; V was cut back by 5 bases and J by 1 base. Germline values: CDR1 SGHVS, CDR2 FQNEAQ. The DNA for the CDR3 is TGTGCCAGCAGCACTCCCGGGACAGTGAACACCGGGGAGCTGTTTTTT. Its translation is CASSTPGTVNTGELFF.

The chain links TRBV5-3 to TRBJ2-7; 12 nucleotides agree with TRBD2. TRBV5-3 is labeled an ORF, and its function is uncertain. With 4 bases clipped from V and 11 bases from J, the junction kept 10 bases outside the gene matches. CDR3 size: 14 residues. CDR3 nucleotides: TGTGCCAGAAGCAAGACTAGCGGGAGTCCGCCGGAGTACTTC. Encoded protein: CARSKTSGSPPEYF.

There are a few counts of this clone. The chain couples TRBV5-1 to TRBJ2-7; 12 bases fit TRBD2. Trimming at V came to 4 bases and at J to 0 bases, leaving 14 bases not matched to a gene. The CDR3 runs to 19 residues. Germline CDR1 SGHRS, CDR2 YFSETQ. Here the CDR3 reads CASSPFPLAGGLSSYEQYF. Written as DNA, the CDR3 is TGCGCCAGCAGCCCTTTCCCTCTAGCGGGGGGGTTGAGCTCCTACGAGCAGTACTTC.

The rearrangement uses TRBV19 and TRBJ1-1; D unresolved. The germline V and J ends were trimmed by 7 bases and 1 base, with 7 bases remaining between them. Germline V CDR1 and CDR2: LNHDA, SQIVND (reference sequence). The CDR3 extends over 12 amino acids. The CDR3, as DNA: TGTGCCAGTAATTTAGGGAACACTGAAGCTTTCTTT. The encoded protein is CASNLGNTEAFF.

The rearrangement uses TRBV7-9 and TRBJ2-1; 7 bases align to TRBD2. The V segment lost 8 bases and the J segment 10 bases; nucleotides outside the gene matches: 8. Germline CDR1 and CDR2: SEHNR and FQNEAQ (reference sequence). This CDR3 spans 12 amino acids. The CDR3 loop reads CASRDGGSEQFF. The CDR3 bases are TGTGCCAGCCGGGACGGGGGGTCCGAGCAGTTCTTC.

The chain links TRBV7-9 to TRBJ2-1, with TRBD1 matching 10 bases. Germline trimming cut 4 bases from V and 2 bases from J; bases unmatched to any gene: 5. The V gene's germline CDR1 is SEHNR and CDR2 FQNEAQ (reference sequence). The CDR3 sequence is 16 residues long. The CDR3 nucleotides read TGTGCCAGCAGCTCAAGACAGGGGGCGGCCTACAATGAGCAGTTCTTC. Translating it yields CASSSRQGAAYNEQFF.

This clone was observed a handful of times. V is TRBV7-2 and J is TRBJ2-2, with TRBD2 matching over 9 bases. The CDR3 sequence is 16 residues long. Germline V gives CDR1 SGHTA, CDR2 FQGNSA. The V gene end was trimmed by 3 bases and the J gene end by 4 bases; junction bases not matched to a gene: 6. This CDR3 reads CASSLRAGGLTGELFF. The DNA of the CDR3 is TGTGCCAGCAGCTTGCGTGCGGGAGGGCTCACCGGGGAGCTGTTTTTT.

This CDR3 is CASSLVSNTGELFF. CDR3 DNA sequence: TGTGCCAGCAGCTTGGTATCGAACACCGGGGAGCTGTTTTTT. The gene calls are TRBV7-9 and TRBJ2-2; D gene ambiguous. CDR1 is SEHNR and CDR2 is FQNEAQ in the germline V gene (reference sequence). Trimming pared 3 bases from V and 0 bases from J, leaving 5 bases between. This CDR3 spans 14 amino acids.